This T cell receptor beta chain was recorded in a study of shared clonotypes between healthy human individuals (dated by TCRdb to the early 2020s). Describing the broader study: The cohort comprised a couple of women and three men aged 18 to 49 years. To estimate repertoire size and how much clonotypes are shared between individuals, the study performed deep sequencing of blood TCR repertoires from a few healthy adults. Between about 0.8 and 9.5 billion PBMCs per donor were obtained by leukapheresis. For each donor, three plates each were used for CD4 naive and CD4 memory, two plates were used for CD8 naive, and one plate was used for CD8 memory. Libraries were prepared and TCR repertoires were sequenced by different laboratories using diverse techniques, in order to increase sequencing depth and limit assay-specific biases. Findings and caveats that apply to the study as a whole: Estimated clonotype richness was generally larger for naive than for memory subsets. Sharing across several donors was observed for approximately 5% of naive CD4, over 3% of naive CD8, over 2% of memory CD4, and less than 0.45% of memory CD8 clonotypes. Sampling was limited to blood, and TCR repertoires in tissue likely differ from TCR repertoires in blood. Because the study included only a small number of donors, the genetic and exposure-history diversity represented was limited. Compared with non-shared clonotypes, the clonotypes found in all four sorted-subset donors had higher generation probabilities. Incomplete sequencing was indicated by rarefaction of sorted-subset datasets, despite the large sequencing depth. Pairwise subsampling indicated that sequencing depth was expected to affect the degree of clonotype sharing among donors.

This clone was seen a single time. What antigen it recognizes has not been identified. There are no base qualities to consult, and no much larger clone falls within one base. The germline ends are 8 bases apart after V is trimmed by 6 bases and J by 6 bases. The germline V gene (reference sequence) gives CDR1 as WNHNN and CDR2 as SYGVQD. The CDR3, from cysteine to phenylalanine, totals 12 residues. The retained sequence is limited to the CDR3, 36 bases, with the frame set at the first base. Using the deep immunoSEQ assay, TCR CDR3 regions were amplified from genomic DNA by multiplex PCR. Extracted genomic DNA from each cell subset was distributed evenly across all wells of several immunoSEQ 96-well plates, and each plate was treated as a replicate. For sorted subsets, roughly 200 ng of genomic DNA, equivalent to 25,000 to 35,000 T cell genomes, went into each replicate PCR. Purified libraries were quantified with a Qubit 3.0 fluorometer, sized on a Bioanalyzer 2100, and re-quantified with the KAPA Library Quantification kit. Every immunoSEQ 96-well plate was sequenced on a separate single-read 150-cycle Illumina NextSeq 550 flow cell. As for the authors' bioinformatics: The immunoSEQ output contained only junctional sequences without quality scores, so filtering could not match that applied to full-length reads. Sequences were annotated with PyIR, a Python wrapper for IgBLAST v1.9, and V/J genes and CDR3 were assigned using IMGT germline references. Reads were removed for weak V/J assignments (E-value above 1e-6), missing CDR3, stop codons, out-of-frame junctions, or ambiguous translated residues. V3J clonotypes were defined as sequences sharing an identical inferred V gene, J gene, and CDR3 amino acid sequence. Percentage overlap between repertoires was calculated by dividing the number of shared unique clonotypes by the size of the smaller repertoire. Three approaches were used to assess repertoire richness: RTK rarefaction, the Chao1 estimator, and Recon v2.1 estimates of unobserved clonotypes. Generation probabilities for all TCRbeta clonotypes obtained by the gDNA method from a few donors were computed using OLGA. This is the immuneACCESS table as TCRdb keeps it, with only in-frame sequences that have V and J called. A part of the clones is gone; compared with another copy, unresolved V genes explain less than half, and the rest is unexplained. V and J calls plus clone size are reproduced from that table; the DNA served to infer D and trimming. This sample has about 1.4 million clones in its table, and around 97% of those were observed once. The ten most abundant clones make up approximately 1.2% of the sample.

Healthy HIV-negative adults with no recently reported acute infections or vaccinations were included as donors. Every donor was a Caucasian adult residing in Nashville, Tennessee, USA. CD4+ T cells were enriched by magnetic negative selection, after which naive cells were positively selected on CD45RA and the negative fraction was taken as the memory subset. Blood was collected by leukapheresis, and PBMCs were isolated by Ficoll-Histopaque density gradient centrifugation and then cryopreserved in liquid nitrogen vapor phase. Analytical flow cytometry was used to check the purity and quantity of every magnetically sorted T cell population. Genomic DNA was isolated from every sorted fraction and measured by UV absorbance on a Nanodrop 2000c.

The sequence joins TRBV10-1 to TRBJ2-2, with a tentative D call of TRBD1 or TRBD2, each matching 5 bases. Specimen: naive CD4+ T cells sorted from blood. According to the study, the label for this sample's cell subset or site signals: CD45RA+ positively selected. This receptor was taken from a man aged 25 to 40 in good health. The nucleotides are TGCGCCAGCAGGGGACCGGCCGGGGAGCTGTTTTTT. Its translation reads: CASRGPAGELFF.